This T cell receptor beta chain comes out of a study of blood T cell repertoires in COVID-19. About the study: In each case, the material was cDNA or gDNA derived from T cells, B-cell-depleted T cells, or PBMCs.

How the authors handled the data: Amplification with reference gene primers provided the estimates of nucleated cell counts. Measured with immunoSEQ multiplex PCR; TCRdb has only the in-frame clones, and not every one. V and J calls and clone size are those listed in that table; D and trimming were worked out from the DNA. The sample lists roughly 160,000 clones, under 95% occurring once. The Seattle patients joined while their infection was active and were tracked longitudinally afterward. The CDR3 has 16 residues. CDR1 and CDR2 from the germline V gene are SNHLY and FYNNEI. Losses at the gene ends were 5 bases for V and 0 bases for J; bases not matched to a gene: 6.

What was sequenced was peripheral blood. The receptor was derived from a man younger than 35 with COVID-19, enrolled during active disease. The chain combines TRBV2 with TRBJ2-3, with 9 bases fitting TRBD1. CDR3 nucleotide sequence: TGTGCCAGCAGTTACTTACAGGGGGCAAGCACAGATACGCAGTATTTT. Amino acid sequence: CASSYLQGASTDTQYF.